Each of the 15 T cell receptor beta chains below was sequenced from the same sample in a study of OX40 agonist ivuxolimab in advanced cancers. Profiling relied on immunoSEQ multiplex PCR, and the TCRdb table lists in-frame clones only, not all of them. The data hold some 42,000 clones, with approximately 80% observed a single time. This sample comprised CD4+ or CD8+ T cells sorted from blood, obtained in a trial of the OX40 agonist ivuxolimab. The receptors stem from an adult with an advanced solid tumor such as melanoma, head and neck, liver or kidney cancer.

CDR3 coding DNA: TGTGCCAGCAGCGGAACCCGGGGGGGGAACACTGAAGCTTTCTTT. It encodes CASSGTRGGNTEAFF. This chain uses TRBV9 with TRBJ1-1, with a possible D match to TRBD1 (5 bases). This CDR3 is built from 15 residues. The germline V gene has CDR1 SGDLS and CDR2 YYNGEE. V lost 3 bases and J 1 base, leaving 13 bases between the germline ends.

The chain carries TRBV27 and TRBJ1-2, with 7 positions matching TRBD1. Germline V lookup: CDR1 MNHEY, CDR2 SMNVEV (reference sequence). The CDR3 runs 15 residues. V trimming: 8 bases; J trimming: 0 bases; junction bases outside the gene matches: 9. The CDR3 DNA follows: TGTGCCAGCGGGATACCAGGGGGGGCTAACTATGGCTACACCTTC. Its translation: CASGIPGGANYGYTF.

This clone was picked up one time. V usage is TRBV9 and J usage is TRBJ2-7, with 11 nucleotides matching TRBD1. The V segment lost 4 bases and the J segment 7 bases; nucleotides outside the gene matches: 10. CDR1 SGDLS and CDR2 YYNGEE come from the germline V gene. This CDR3 spans 15 amino acids. The chain's CDR3 is CASSFRDRGSEEQYF. Written as DNA, the CDR3 is TGTGCCAGCAGCTTCCGGGACAGGGGGAGCGAGGAGCAGTACTTC. Full variable domain (remainder filled in from reference TRBV9 and TRBJ2-7): DSGVTQTPKHLITATGQRVTLRCSPRSGDLSVYWYQQSLDQGLQFLIQYYNGEERAKGNILERFSAQQFPDLHSELNLSSLELGDSALYFCASSFRDRGSEEQYFGPGTRLTVT.

This clone was seen once. V gene TRBV7-2 combines with J gene TRBJ2-7, with 8 nucleotides matching TRBD1. There are 18 residues in the CDR3. Germline V lookup: CDR1 SGHTA, CDR2 FQGNSA. The V and J ends lost 2 bases and 0 bases, in that order; junction bases with no gene match: 12. CDR3 amino acids: CASSLSRTTGDSSYEQYF. Written as DNA, the CDR3 is TGTGCCAGCAGCTTAAGTCGAACGACAGGGGATAGCTCCTACGAGCAGTACTTC.

This sequence joins TRBV5-5 and TRBJ1-4; D gene unclear. V dropped 4 bases and J dropped 2 bases, with 15 bases sitting between them. The CDR3 spans 16 residues. Germline V gene data show CDR1 as SGHKS and CDR2 as YYEKEE (reference sequence). In nucleotides, the CDR3 is TGTGCCAGCAGCCTTTGGATTGGCCTGACTAATGAAAAACTGTTTTTT. It codes for CASSLWIGLTNEKLFF.

The chain carries TRBV5-1 and TRBJ2-5; tentative D call: TRBD2 (5 bases). Germline assignment: CDR1 SGHRS and CDR2 YFSETQ. With 1 base removed from V and 4 bases from J, the gap between germline ends came to 20 bases. The CDR3 has 17 amino acids. The CDR3 protein is CASSLTLLAARGETQYF. CDR3 DNA sequence: TGCGCCAGCAGCTTGACCCTCCTAGCAGCGAGAGGAGAGACCCAGTACTTC.

This clone has a handful of counts. The rearrangement links TRBV4-3 to TRBJ1-2, with D tentatively TRBD1 (5 bases). Between the trimmed V and J ends, which lost 0 bases and 6 bases, there was a span of 14 bases. Germline V lookup: CDR1 LGHNA, CDR2 YSLEER. The CDR3 covers 15 residues. CDR3 DNA sequence: TGCGCCAGCAGCCAAGATTACAGGCCCTCGGATGGCTACACCTTC. This gives the protein CASSQDYRPSDGYTF.

The chain recombines TRBV2 with TRBJ1-5; 7 bases line up with TRBD1. V lost 8 bases, J lost 0 bases, and 7 bases stayed unmatched. Germline values: CDR1 SNHLY, CDR2 FYNNEI. The CDR3 runs to 15 residues. The CDR3 here is CASRGQVYSNQPQHF. The DNA for the CDR3 is TGTGCCAGCCGCGGACAGGTTTATAGCAATCAGCCCCAGCATTTT.

This clone was observed a single time. The chain links TRBV7-3 to TRBJ1-1; D not resolved. Trimming stripped 4 bases from V and 2 bases from J, with 11 bases between. The CDR3 is made up of 14 amino acids. CDR1 and CDR2 (germline): SGHTA, FQGTGA. The CDR3 loop reads CASSYDPANTEAFF. As DNA, the CDR3 is TGTGCCAGCAGCTACGACCCGGCCAACACTGAAGCTTTCTTT. Together with reference TRBV7-3 and TRBJ1-1, the CDR3 gives the full variable domain: GAGVSQTPSNKVTEKGKYVELRCDPISGHTALYWYRQSLGQGPEFLIYFQGTGAADDSGLPNDRFFAVRPEGSVSTLKIQRTERGDSAVYLCASSYDPANTEAFFGQGTRLTVV.

The rearrangement uses TRBV13 and TRBJ2-3; D unclear. The CDR3 runs to 12 residues. The V end was cut by 4 bases, the J end by 2 bases, with 4 bases between. Per germline, CDR1 PRHDT and CDR2 FYEKMQ (reference sequence). This chain's CDR3 is CASSSVTDTQYF. Written as DNA, the CDR3 is TGTGCCAGCAGCTCGGTCACAGATACGCAGTATTTT. Using reference TRBV13 and TRBJ2-3 for the parts outside the CDR3, the full variable domain is AAGVIQSPRHLIKEKRETATLKCYPIPRHDTVYWYQQGPGQDPQFLISFYEKMQSDKGSIPDRFSAQQFSDYHSELNMSSLELGDSALYFCASSSVTDTQYFGPGTRLTVL.

This clone was counted a few times. The chain is built from TRBV4-2 and TRBJ1-6; 8 bases are shared with TRBD1. The CDR3 sequence is 16 residues long. The V and J ends lost 0 bases and 8 bases, in that order; junction bases with no gene match: 6. Germline CDR1 is LGHNA and CDR2 is YNFKEQ. CDR3 bases: TGTGCCAGCAGCCAAGAGACAGGGGAGGGGGATTCACCCCTCCACTTT. Protein: CASSQETGEGDSPLHF.

This chain joins TRBV7-9 and TRBJ2-3; 7 bases agree with TRBD1. Germline V gives CDR1 SEHNR, CDR2 FQNEAQ (reference sequence). This CDR3 is built from 14 residues. J was trimmed by 4 bases and V by 5 bases; bases with no gene match: 6. This chain's CDR3 is CASSQRQGADTQYF. DNA for the CDR3: TGTGCCAGCAGCCAACGACAGGGCGCAGATACGCAGTATTTT.

The genes are TRBV4-2 and TRBJ1-6; D is unclear. CDR3 length: 17 amino acids. CDR1 is LGHNA, CDR2 YNFKEQ, per germline. V lost 1 base and J 0 bases, leaving 10 bases between the germline ends. This chain's CDR3 is CASSQGSPSSYNSPLHF. The CDR3 nucleotides are TGTGCCAGCAGCCAAGGATCCCCAAGCTCCTATAATTCACCCCTCCACTTT.

This clone was seen more than once but under ten times. The chain carries TRBV12-2 and TRBJ1-5. TRBV12-2 is classified as a pseudogene. CDR3 length: 14 amino acids. For the CDR3, the DNA is TGTGCAAGTCGCCCGGGGGAGGGGGACAAGCCCCAGCATTTT. It encodes CASRPGEGDKPQHF.

The chain carries TRBV5-1 and TRBJ2-7; D is perhaps TRBD1 (7 bases). The CDR3 has 14 amino acids. Between the trimmed V and J ends, which lost 1 base and 0 bases, there was a span of 8 bases. The germline CDR1 and CDR2 sequences are SGHRS and YFSETQ. The DNA of the CDR3 is TGCGCCAGCAGCTTGCAGGGGGGCTCCTACGAGCAGTACTTC. The encoded protein is CASSLQGGSYEQYF.